This is a list of T cell receptor beta chains from one sample in a study of cytomegalovirus exposure and HLA in healthy donors. Here immunoSEQ multiplex PCR was the method, and the copy in TCRdb shows in-frame clones only, minus some. The repertoire includes about 120,000 clones, roughly 80% of them detected once, and 11% sits in the top ten. Source material: PBMCs. These receptor sequences come from a male donor in good health and CMV-seropositive. Each CDR3 is given with its conserved first and last residue. The D gene is left open where the match is weak. Rows give clone size only sometimes, using once, few, many, or a class for an expanded clone.

abundance,v_gene,j_gene,d_gene,CDR3nt,CDR3aa
NA,TRBV5-6,TRBJ2-5,NA,TGTGCCAGCAGCTCTGGAGTCCCAGTGGAGACCCAGTACTTC,CASSSGVPVETQYF
few,TRBV7-6,TRBJ2-7,NA,TGTGCCAGCAGCTTAGGGGAAGACAGGTACGAGCAGTACTTC,CASSLGEDRYEQYF
NA,TRBV29-1,TRBJ2-7,NA,TGCAGCGTTGGTTCGGGAGTGGGGGAGCAGTACTTC,CSVGSGVGEQYF
few,TRBV9,TRBJ2-1,TRBD1,TGTGCCAGCAGCGTACCCGTACAACAAGGGGGCGGGTCGAGTGAGCAGTTCTTC,CASSVPVQQGGGSSEQFF
NA,TRBV7-2,TRBJ2-7,NA,TGTGCCAGCAGCCGTACAGGTTATCCCTACGAGCAGTACTTC,CASSRTGYPYEQYF
NA,TRBV2,TRBJ2-2,NA,TGTGCCAGCAGGGACAGATCGAACACCGGGGAGCTGTTTTTT,CASRDRSNTGELFF
NA,TRBV5-4,TRBJ2-5,TRBD2,TGTGCCAGCAGATCTCCGCTAGCGGGTCAAGAGACCCAGTACTTC,CASRSPLAGQETQYF
NA,TRBV2,TRBJ2-7,NA,TGTGCCAGCAGTGAAGGGGGAGCCGGGTCCTACGAGCAGTACTTC,CASSEGGAGSYEQYF
NA,TRBV7-3,TRBJ2-3,TRBD2,TGTGCCAGCAGCTTTGGGGGGGGTACAGATACGCAGTATTTT,CASSFGGGTDTQYF
NA,TRBV18,TRBJ2-3,NA,TGTGCCAGCTCACCAGGGTTCATGGCGGGAGATACGCAGTATTTT,CASSPGFMAGDTQYF
NA,TRBV5-1,TRBJ2-1,NA,TGCGCCAGCAGCTTCCGACAGGCTGGGGACAATGAGCAGTTCTTC,CASSFRQAGDNEQFF
NA,TRBV30,TRBJ1-5,NA,TGTGCCTGGGACACAGGGTTTGGGAATAGTCAGCCCCAGCATTTT,CAWDTGFGNSQPQHF
NA,TRBV10-3,TRBJ1-5,NA,TGTGCCATCCAGGGCTATAGCAATCAGCCCCAGCATTTT,CAIQGYSNQPQHF
NA,TRBV5-6,TRBJ2-1,NA,TGTGCCAGCAGCTCGGACGGGGGTGGGTGGCTAGCCTACAATGAGCAGTTCTTC,CASSSDGGGWLAYNEQFF
NA,TRBV5-1,TRBJ1-1,NA,TGCGCCAGCAGTGCGGGCGTCGTGGACACTGAAGCTTTCTTT,CASSAGVVDTEAFF
NA,TRBV6-4,TRBJ2-3,NA,TGTGCCAGCAAGCGCGGGGCCGAAGACGCAGATACGCAGTATTTT,CASKRGAEDADTQYF
NA,TRBV18,TRBJ2-1,NA,TGTGCCAGCTCACCAGACTCGGTCAATGAGCAGTTCTTC,CASSPDSVNEQFF
NA,TRBV5-5,TRBJ2-6,NA,TGTGCCAGCAGCCTTCAGACAGTTTCCGTGGGCGTCCTGACTTTC,CASSLQTVSVGVLTF
NA,TRBV5-1,TRBJ2-3,NA,TGCGCCAGCAGCTTAAACCTGAGAACCATAGATACGCAGTATTTT,CASSLNLRTIDTQYF
NA,TRBV7-9,TRBJ1-3,NA,TGTGCCAGCAGCTCTGACAGTGGTCCCTTCCTTTCTGGAAACACCATATATTTT,CASSSDSGPFLSGNTIYF
few,TRBV5-6,TRBJ1-2,NA,TGTGCCAGCAGCACCCGGACAGCAGCTTATGGCTACACCTTC,CASSTRTAAYGYTF
NA,TRBV29-1,TRBJ2-7,TRBD1,TGCAGCGTTGAGGACAGGCATAGTGAGCAGTACTTC,CSVEDRHSEQYF
once,TRBV6-1,TRBJ2-7,NA,TGTGCCACCGCCGGCGGAGGTCTCAGAGATTACGAGCAGTACTTC,CATAGGGLRDYEQYF
once,TRBV7-9,TRBJ2-7,TRBD2,TGTGCCAGCAGCTTACCCCTACCGGGAGGGCCGCACGAGCAGTACTTC,CASSLPLPGGPHEQYF
NA,TRBV6-6,TRBJ2-7,NA,TGTGCCAGCAGCCCTAGACAGCCCCAGGGGGAGCAGTACTTC,CASSPRQPQGEQYF
NA,TRBV7-2,TRBJ2-5,NA,TGTGCCAGCAGCTTACTGGCGGCCCAAGAGACCCAGTACTTC,CASSLLAAQETQYF
NA,TRBV7-9,TRBJ2-2,TRBD2,TGTGCCAGCAGCGAGCGGAGACTAGCAGCGGGGACCGGGGAGCTGTTTTTT,CASSERRLAAGTGELFF
NA,TRBV28,TRBJ2-7,TRBD2,TGTGCCAGCAAACCTGCAGGACTAGCGGAAGACGAGCAGTACTTC,CASKPAGLAEDEQYF
NA,TRBV27,TRBJ2-1,TRBD2,TGTGCCAGCAGTCCTGGACTAGCGGCTTACAATGAGCAGTTCTTC,CASSPGLAAYNEQFF
NA,TRBV5-1,TRBJ2-1,TRBD1,TGCGCCTCCGGGACAGAATACAATGAGCAGTTCTTC,CASGTEYNEQFF
NA,TRBV5-8,TRBJ1-3,TRBD1,TGTGCCAGCAGCCCGGGACAGGGTATGGGAAACACCATATATTTT,CASSPGQGMGNTIYF
NA,TRBV7-9,TRBJ2-7,TRBD2,TGTGCCAGCAGCTCCTCAGTAGCGGGAGTGGGGCACGAGCAGTACTTC,CASSSSVAGVGHEQYF
NA,TRBV11-2,TRBJ2-1,TRBD2,TGTGCCAGCAGCTTAGAGCCCCTAGCGGGAGGAACCTACAATGAGCAGTTCTTC,CASSLEPLAGGTYNEQFF
few,TRBV7-8,TRBJ2-4,NA,TGTGCCAGCAGCGTTTCTCAGGGGATTGGCCCTGGGAACATTCAGTACTTC,CASSVSQGIGPGNIQYF
NA,TRBV7-2,TRBJ2-7,NA,TGTGCCAGCAGCTTAATGACGGGCGAGCAGTACTTC,CASSLMTGEQYF
NA,TRBV7-2,TRBJ1-1,NA,TGTGCCAGCAGCCTCGGGGGGGGGAGCACTGAAGCTTTCTTT,CASSLGGGSTEAFF
NA,TRBV5-6,TRBJ2-3,NA,TGTGCCAGCAGCTTTCAAACAGGGACCGGCACAGATACGCAGTATTTT,CASSFQTGTGTDTQYF
few,TRBV5-6,TRBJ1-2,NA,TGTGCCAGCAGCTTGAGGGCAGCGGGGGGCTACACCTTC,CASSLRAAGGYTF
NA,TRBV6-5,TRBJ2-3,NA,TGTGCCAGCAGTTATCACCCTTCAGGTAGCACAGATACGCAGTATTTT,CASSYHPSGSTDTQYF
NA,TRBV27,TRBJ2-2,NA,TGTGCCAGCAGTGGGAGAGACTATACCGGGGAGCTGTTTTTT,CASSGRDYTGELFF
NA,TRBV2,TRBJ2-3,TRBD2,TGTGCCAGCAGTGAGTCTAGCGGTAGCACAGATACGCAGTATTTT,CASSESSGSTDTQYF
few,TRBV5-6,TRBJ2-5,NA,TGTGCCAGCAGCTTGGTGATTCCCCCCAGGGAGACCCAGTACTTC,CASSLVIPPRETQYF
NA,TRBV28,TRBJ1-3,NA,TGTGCCAGCAGTTTCACTACAAACACCATATATTTT,CASSFTTNTIYF
NA,TRBV28,TRBJ2-7,TRBD1,TGTGCCAGCACCCTGGGGACAGGCCCATGGAACGAGCAGTACTTC,CASTLGTGPWNEQYF
NA,TRBV11-2,TRBJ2-2,TRBD2,TGTGCCAGCAGCTTACTACTAGCGGGAGCCGGGGAGCTGTTTTTT,CASSLLLAGAGELFF
NA,TRBV7-9,TRBJ2-1,TRBD2,TGTGCCAGCAGCTTCGGAGCGGGAGATTGGGCCAATGAGCAGTTCTTC,CASSFGAGDWANEQFF
NA,TRBV27,TRBJ2-7,TRBD2,TGTGCCAGCGGTCGGGGGGTTGCCTACGAGCAGTACTTC,CASGRGVAYEQYF
NA,TRBV9,TRBJ1-1,NA,TGTGCCAGCAGCGCCCAAATACAGGGTGGGACTGAAGCTTTCTTT,CASSAQIQGGTEAFF
NA,TRBV5-5,TRBJ2-1,TRBD2,TGTGCCAGCAGCGCACTAGCGGGAGGATACAATGAGCAGTTCTTC,CASSALAGGYNEQFF
NA,TRBV7-9,TRBJ2-2,NA,TGTGCCAGCAGCCCATTCAACGGGAGTTTTACCGGGGAGCTGTTTTTT,CASSPFNGSFTGELFF
NA,TRBV7-6,TRBJ2-2,NA,TGTGCCAGCAGCGGAACAGGTTCCACCGGGGAGCTGTTTTTT,CASSGTGSTGELFF
few,TRBV7-7,TRBJ2-3,NA,TGTGCTAGCAGCCCCCGTCCGGGGACAGATACGCAGTATTTT,CASSPRPGTDTQYF
NA,TRBV7-9,TRBJ1-1,NA,TGTGCCAGCAGCTTAGAGCTAAGTGAAGCTTTCTTT,CASSLELSEAFF